This paragraph reports one TCR beta chain. These data originate in a study of T cell changes during pregnancy in multiple sclerosis. Here immunoSEQ multiplex PCR was the method, and the copy in TCRdb shows in-frame clones only, minus some. The data contain around 65,000 clones, about nine tenths of them seen just once; the ten biggest clones take up 3% to 3.5%. The germline V gene encodes CDR1 LGHNA and CDR2 YNFKEQ. The CDR3 is 18 residues long. The ends lost 1 base at V and 0 bases at J; junction bases unmatched: 3. The receptor's source is a female donor in good health, enrolled as a control in a pregnancy study. The chain combines TRBV4-2 with TRBJ2-3; the match to TRBD2 covers 14 bases. The source was peripheral blood, collected in the first trimester of pregnancy. Here the CDR3 DNA reads TGTGCCAGCAGCCAAGGACTAGCGGGAGGGCCAAGCACAGATACGCAGTATTTT. This codes for CASSQGLAGGPSTDTQYF.